Only one count was recorded for the clone carrying this T cell receptor beta chain. The participants were between about 18 and 90 years old and came from roughly 25 US areas. Clinical history as reported by participants underpinned cohort assignment. The study counted Cohort 3 donors as recovered given two negative PCRs, clearance, or symptom resolution. This sample was included in a study of blood T cell repertoires in COVID-19. Study-wide context: T cells, B-cell-depleted T cells, or PBMCs supplied cDNA or gDNA.

Produced via immunoSEQ multiplex PCR; TCRdb's table is partial and in-frame only. The table includes 180,000 or so clones, roughly 82% detected once. V was clipped by 4 bases and J by 7 bases, with 16 bases between them. CDR1 is MGHRA, CDR2 YSYEKL, per germline. The length of the CDR3 is 14 residues. The J gene is TRBJ1-2, the V gene TRBV4-1, with a tentative D call TRBD1 (6 bases). This TCR came from a man in his fifties who had recovered from COVID-19. Specimen: PBMCs or T cells enriched from blood (not recorded which). The CDR3 DNA reads as TGCGCCAGCAGCCCAGGCAGGGGCAGTAGTGGCTACACCTTC. Protein sequence: CASSPGRGSSGYTF.